The sample holds many counts of the clone carrying this T cell receptor beta chain. What it binds is not known. Documented time point: patch test 2, 6 weeks after DPC sensitization. Noted treatment: therapeutic diphenylcyclopropenone sensitization with weekly scalp DPC. The study extracted total RNA from unfractionated whole blood. The CDR3 has 13 amino acids. The V gene lost 5 bases and the J gene lost 3 bases, with 13 bases spanning the gap. Germline lookup yields CDR1 DFQATT and CDR2 SNEGSKA (reference sequence). These data belong to a study of human T cells and chemical hapten exposure. TCRdb re-analysed the RACE reads in MiXCR, keeping a single row per CDR3 protein. The data contain about 84,000 distinct CDR3 sequences, over 9.5% of them singletons. Study-wide findings and caveats: Expanded TCRs produced significantly more large CDR3 similarity clusters than controls did.

This TCR was sampled from a woman aged 45-60 years with alopecia areata. Some clones in this sample may be carry-over from other donors' samples. V and J are TRBV20-1 and TRBJ1-1; D remains ambiguous. The sample here was whole blood, taken in connection with sensitization to the hapten diphenylcyclopropenone (DPC). Here the CDR3 reads CSALGQVHTEAFF. The CDR3 bases are TGCAGTGCTCTGGGCCAGGTCCACACTGAAGCTTTCTTT.